This entry concerns a single TCR beta chain. Its antigen is still unknown. Per the germline V gene, CDR1 is MNHNS and CDR2 is SASEGT. The V end was cut by 4 bases, the J end by 1 base, with 16 bases between. The CDR3 loop spans 16 amino acids. TCRdb keeps only in-frame clones here, not all; method: immunoSEQ multiplex PCR. There are 130,000 to 150,000 clones in the sample; around 90% occur only once, and 0.19% lies in the top ten. The entry originates in a study of graft-versus-host responses after intestinal transplantation. Whole-study context: Anti-thymocyte globulin induction, then tacrolimus and steroids for about 3 years, went to all recipients.

Overall study findings and caveats: Investigators detected GvH clones in recipient marrow, with some emerging earlier in ileum or blood.

This TCR derives from a human donor who received an intestinal transplant. The specimen was unstimulated CD4+ T cells sorted from spleen or lymph node cells, collected before intestinal transplant. The chain carries TRBV6-1 and TRBJ1-2; D call uncertain. Written as DNA, the CDR3 is TGTGCCAGCAGTGGCCGTTATCAGGTTAATAACTATGGCTACACCTTC. Protein: CASSGRYQVNNYGYTF.